These 26 T cell receptor beta chains share one sample of origin, sequenced in a study of Ad26.COV2.S vaccination and SARS-CoV-2 variants (dated by TCRdb to the early 2020s). Per the publication, the treatment or condition label means: roughly 18 received Ad26.COV2.S at low or high dose, single or two shots; a few received placebo; per-sample allocation not given. Repertoires of vaccine and placebo recipients were sequenced from samples collected on day 63 after the first injection. Libraries came from the immunoSEQ multiplex PCR assay. This immuneACCESS table, as held by TCRdb, lists in-frame sequences with V and J called but not all clones. Of the missing ones, under half trace to an unresolved V gene in checked studies; the others have no known cause. The sample table holds a few hundred thousand clones, of which around nine tenths were seen once. The biggest ten clones account for about 3.4% of the sample.

The specimen comprised peripheral blood, sampled in a trial of Ad26.COV2.S vaccine versus placebo. Receptors originate from a person aged 18-65 years who received the Ad26.COV2.S COVID-19 vaccine or a placebo.

This chain joins TRBV5-1 and TRBJ2-1; 7 positions agree with TRBD1. Losses at the gene ends were 0 bases for V and 0 bases for J; bases not matched to a gene: 3. Looked up from germline, CDR1 is SGHRS and CDR2 is YFSETQ. There are 16 residues in the CDR3. CDR3 in amino acids: CASSLATGSSYNEQFF. Here the CDR3 DNA reads TGCGCCAGCAGCTTGGCGACAGGGAGCTCCTACAATGAGCAGTTCTTC.

This clone was seen only once. The chain uses TRBV6-5 and TRBJ2-2; perhaps TRBD2 as D (5 bases). Trimming stripped 8 bases from V and 4 bases from J, with 14 bases between. This CDR3 comprises 14 residues. Germline CDR1 and CDR2: MNHEY and SVGAGI. The DNA for the CDR3 is TGTGCCAGCGTTGCCGGACGGGGCACCGGGGAGCTGTTTTTT. Encoded protein: CASVAGRGTGELFF.

This chain links TRBV6-5 with TRBJ2-7; 10 nucleotides align to TRBD2. Trimming cost V 4 bases and J 1 base; bases outside gene matches: 7. The CDR3 runs to 16 residues. Germline CDR1 reads MNHEY; CDR2 reads SVGAGI. The CDR3 sequence: CASSLTGTSVSYEQYF. The CDR3, as DNA: TGTGCCAGCAGTTTGACCGGGACTAGCGTTTCCTACGAGCAGTACTTC.

J is TRBJ2-3 and V is TRBV7-3; TRBD2 matches at 7 bases. CDR1 is SGHTA and CDR2 is FQGTGA in the germline V gene. Trimming cost V 2 bases and J 5 bases; bases outside gene matches: 4. The CDR3 contains 14 residues. CDR3 protein: CASSLGVAGDTQYF. In DNA form, the CDR3 reads TGTGCCAGCAGCTTAGGGGTAGCGGGAGATACGCAGTATTTT.

V is TRBV27 and J is TRBJ1-1, with a weak D call TRBD1 (6 bases). The CDR3 is made up of 14 amino acids. Germline V gives CDR1 MNHEY, CDR2 SMNVEV (reference sequence). Trimming shortened V by 0 bases and J by 7 bases, and 12 bases separated the two germline ends. Here the CDR3 DNA reads TGTGCCAGCAGTTTATCGGGGGGCGGATTTGAAGCTTTCTTT. Protein product: CASSLSGGGFEAFF.

The chain recombines TRBV7-9 with TRBJ1-1; D remains unclear. CDR3 size: 12 residues. V was pared by 4 bases and J by 8 bases, with 11 bases between. Germline-derived CDR1 and CDR2 are SEHNR and FQNEAQ (reference sequence). CDR3 in amino acids: CASSSPYREAFF. CDR3 coding DNA: TGTGCCAGCAGCTCCCCTTATAGGGAAGCTTTCTTT.

The chain has TRBV5-1 and TRBJ1-2, with 8 positions matching TRBD1. This CDR3 region has 13 residues. CDR1 is SGHRS and CDR2 is YFSETQ in the germline V gene. V shed 6 bases and J 3 bases; nucleotides not matched to a gene: 4. This CDR3 reads CASTQGAYYGYTF. CDR3 nucleotide sequence: TGCGCCAGCACTCAGGGGGCATACTATGGCTACACCTTC. The whole variable domain, remainder taken from reference TRBV5-1 and TRBJ1-2, is KAGVTQTPRYLIKTRGQQVTLSCSPISGHRSVSWYQQTPGQGLQFLFEYFSETQRNKGNFPGRFSGRQFSNSRSEMNVSTLELGDSALYLCASTQGAYYGYTFGSGTRLTVV.

V is TRBV7-6 and J is TRBJ1-1, with no clear D. Germline CDR1 is SGHVS and CDR2 is FNYEAQ. V lost 0 bases to trimming and J lost 1 base, with 15 bases between them. The CDR3 consists of 17 residues. CDR3 nucleotides: TGTGCCAGCAGCTTAGCGGCCGATGGGCTGACGAACACTGAAGCTTTCTTT. It translates to CASSLAADGLTNTEAFF.

The chain has TRBV5-5 and TRBJ2-2; TRBD2 might be the D (5 bases). The V and J ends lost 4 bases and 0 bases respectively, with 16 bases between them. Germline loops: CDR1 SGHKS, CDR2 YYEKEE (reference sequence). CDR3 size: 17 residues. CDR3 region: CASSPAGRPTNTGELFF. Written as DNA, the CDR3 is TGTGCCAGCAGCCCCGCGGGCAGGCCTACGAACACCGGGGAGCTGTTTTTT.

This rearrangement joins TRBV18 to TRBJ1-1; D perhaps matches TRBD1 (6 bases). The CDR3 sequence is 14 residues long. V shed 3 bases and J shed 5 bases, with 13 bases lying between them. Germline V gene data show CDR1 as KGHSH and CDR2 as LQKENI. Here the CDR3 DNA reads TGTGCCAGCTCACCGGGCAGGCAGGGGACTGAAGCTTTCTTT. Its protein is CASSPGRQGTEAFF.

The gene calls are TRBV4-2 and TRBJ2-5; 16 positions match TRBD2. The CDR3 spans 17 residues. Germline V gene lookup returns CDR1 LGHNA and CDR2 YNFKEQ. Trimming removed 0 bases from V and 5 bases from J; junction bases left unmatched: 3. Here the CDR3 reads CASSQDGTSGGGETQYF. The CDR3 DNA reads as TGTGCCAGCAGCCAAGATGGGACTAGCGGGGGGGGCGAGACCCAGTACTTC.

J is TRBJ2-1 and V is TRBV9; TRBD2 aligns across 11 bases. CDR1 is SGDLS and CDR2 is YYNGEE in the germline V gene. The CDR3 loop spans 15 amino acids. The trim removed 1 base at V and 12 bases at J, leaving 9 bases unmatched. The CDR3 is CASSVTGSGGAGQFF. Written as DNA, the CDR3 is TGTGCCAGCAGCGTAACGGGTAGCGGGGGGGCCGGGCAGTTCTTC.

The chain links TRBV9 to TRBJ2-3; no firm D call. Germline lookup yields CDR1 SGDLS and CDR2 YYNGEE. The CDR3 extends over 17 amino acids. V shed 3 bases and J shed 0 bases, with 17 bases lying between them. CDR3 sequence: CASSARSRLASTDTQYF. In DNA form, the CDR3 reads TGTGCCAGCAGCGCTCGAAGTAGGCTCGCTAGCACAGATACGCAGTATTTT.

The CDR3 region has the DNA TGTGCCAGCAGTCTTACAGGGTCCGGGGAGCTGTTTTTT. Translating it yields CASSLTGSGELFF. The chain uses TRBV12-3 or TRBV12-4 and TRBJ2-2; perhaps TRBD1 as D (6 bases). Trimming shortened V by 5 bases and J by 6 bases, and 10 bases separated the two germline ends. CDR3 size: 13 residues.

The J gene is TRBJ1-5, the V gene TRBV6-5; 7 nucleotides agree with TRBD1. V trimming: 5 bases; J trimming: 3 bases; junction bases outside the gene matches: 7. Germline V gene lookup returns CDR1 MNHEY and CDR2 SVGAGI. The CDR3 length is 15 residues. The CDR3 bases are TGTGCCAGCAGTAGGCAGGGGGAGGACAATCAGCCCCAGCATTTT. Its translation is CASSRQGEDNQPQHF.

The gene calls are TRBV29-1 and TRBJ2-7, with D perhaps TRBD1 or TRBD2 (5 bases each). The CDR3 is 13 amino acids. Germline CDR1 and CDR2: SQVTM and ANQGSEA. Trimming cost V 1 base and J 7 bases, with 14 bases left between them. The CDR3 protein is CSVEGGPDIEQYF. The CDR3 DNA reads TGCAGCGTTGAAGGGGGACCAGATATTGAGCAGTACTTC.

This chain connects TRBV19 to TRBJ2-1; D assignment may be TRBD1 or TRBD2 (5 bases each). This CDR3 comprises 16 residues. Looked up from germline, CDR1 is LNHDA and CDR2 is SQIVND (reference sequence). Trimming shortened V by 1 base and J by 0 bases, and 10 bases separated the two germline ends. CDR3 nucleotide sequence: TGTGCCAGTAGTATAGTACCAGGGAGCTCCTACAATGAGCAGTTCTTC. Residues: CASSIVPGSSYNEQFF.

A few counts support this clone. The CDR3 DNA sequence: TGTGCCAGCAGCTTAGAGACAGCCGGAAACACCATATATTTT. Translating it yields CASSLETAGNTIYF. The chain carries TRBV7-9 and TRBJ1-3, with a tentative D call TRBD1 (5 bases). V was cut by 1 base and J by 4 bases, with 8 bases left in between. Germline-derived CDR1 and CDR2 are SEHNR and FQNEAQ (reference sequence). CDR3 length equals 14 residues.

The V call is TRBV19, the J call TRBJ1-1, with 7 bases matching TRBD1. Germline CDR1 reads LNHDA; CDR2 reads SQIVND (reference sequence). V dropped 4 bases and J dropped 5; count of bases not matched to a gene: 4. CDR3 length equals 13 residues. CDR3 protein: CASSRNRGTEAFF. CDR3 DNA sequence: TGTGCCAGTAGTAGAAACAGGGGAACTGAAGCTTTCTTT.

This sequence joins TRBV10-3 and TRBJ2-1, with no clear D. The CDR3 spans 12 residues. With 2 bases removed from V and 15 bases from J, the gap between germline ends came to 14 bases. Germline V gene data show CDR1 as ENHRY and CDR2 as SYGVKD. Here the CDR3 DNA reads TGTGCCATCAGTGAGACTCCCGAGTTCCCGTTCTTC. Its protein product is CAISETPEFPFF.

Notes on this clone: Other DNA sequences from this sample encode an identical CDR3 as well. This chain connects TRBV29-1 to TRBJ1-5; TRBD1 agrees at 8 bases. The germline CDR1 and CDR2 sequences are SQVTM and ANQGSEA. The junction had 4 bases not matched to a gene; V was cut back by 5 bases and J by 4 bases. This CDR3 comprises 13 residues. CDR3 in amino acids: CSVTGGNNQPQHF. CDR3 nucleotide sequence: TGCAGCGTTACAGGGGGTAATAATCAGCCCCAGCATTTT.

The chain is built from TRBV27 and TRBJ2-1; 8 bases fit TRBD1. The V and J ends lost 6 bases and 9 bases, in that order; junction bases with no gene match: 16. Germline CDR1 MNHEY, CDR2 SMNVEV (reference sequence). The CDR3 contains 16 residues. CDR3 protein: CASSNFPGQVLFEQFF. The CDR3 region has the DNA TGTGCCAGCAGCAATTTTCCGGGACAGGTCCTCTTTGAGCAGTTCTTC.

About this clone: Within the sample, other DNA sequences also encode this same CDR3. The chain links TRBV19 to TRBJ2-2, with D unresolved. Germline V CDR1 and CDR2: LNHDA, SQIVND (reference sequence). The CDR3 contains 14 residues. V lost 1 base, J lost 0 bases, and 3 bases lay in between. CDR3 sequence reads: CASSIGPNTGELFF. In DNA form, the CDR3 reads TGTGCCAGTAGTATAGGACCGAACACCGGGGAGCTGTTTTTT.

The chain joins TRBV12-3 or TRBV12-4 to TRBJ1-1; D is unclear. Trimming took off 1 base at V and 5 bases at J, with 8 bases between the two ends. The CDR3 runs 13 residues. CDR3 DNA: TGTGCCAGCAGTTTAGGCCACAGTACTGAAGCTTTCTTT. Protein: CASSLGHSTEAFF.

This clone was picked up one time. This chain joins TRBV9 and TRBJ2-4; D remains ambiguous. The CDR3 runs 15 residues. The ends were cut back, 0 bases at V and 3 bases at J, with 10 bases in the middle. Germline values: CDR1 SGDLS, CDR2 YYNGEE. This chain's CDR3 is CASSVAVGGKNIQYF. The DNA of the CDR3 is TGTGCCAGCAGCGTAGCTGTCGGCGGCAAAAACATTCAGTACTTC.

The chain uses TRBV4-1 and TRBJ1-4; 11 bases line up with TRBD1. CDR1 and CDR2 (germline): MGHRA, YSYEKL. This CDR3 spans 13 amino acids. Trimming cost V 6 bases and J 7 bases; bases outside gene matches: 1. The CDR3 region is CASRGQGGEKLFF. Written as DNA, the CDR3 is TGCGCCAGCAGGGGACAGGGGGGTGAAAAACTGTTTTTT.